This record concerns one TCR beta chain sequence. This entry is derived from a study of blood T cell repertoires in COVID-19. In the study overall: Specimens from acute and convalescent COVID-19 originated in the United States, Italy and Spain.

Patients in Seattle were enrolled during active infection, then followed longitudinally. In the original workflow: Researchers report that nucleated cell counts were estimated from reference gene primer amplification. Profiling relied on immunoSEQ multiplex PCR, and the TCRdb table lists in-frame clones only, not all of them. V, J and clone size were drawn from that table, and D and trimming were deduced from the DNA. Counted here are fewer than 350,000 clones, about 86% occurring once; the ten biggest clones make up approximately 12%. Source material: peripheral blood. The sequence was collected from a woman in her 30s with COVID-19, enrolled during active disease.

The DNA of the CDR3 is TGTGCCAGCAGTAATCATCAGGGGGCGGATGAAGCTTTCTTT. Translation: CASSNHQGADEAFF. The chain is built from TRBV6-6 and TRBJ1-1; 8 bases are shared with TRBD1. The CDR3 spans 14 residues. Germline V gene lookup returns CDR1 MNHNY and CDR2 SVGAGI (reference sequence). Trimming removed 5 bases from V and 7 bases from J; junction bases left unmatched: 9.